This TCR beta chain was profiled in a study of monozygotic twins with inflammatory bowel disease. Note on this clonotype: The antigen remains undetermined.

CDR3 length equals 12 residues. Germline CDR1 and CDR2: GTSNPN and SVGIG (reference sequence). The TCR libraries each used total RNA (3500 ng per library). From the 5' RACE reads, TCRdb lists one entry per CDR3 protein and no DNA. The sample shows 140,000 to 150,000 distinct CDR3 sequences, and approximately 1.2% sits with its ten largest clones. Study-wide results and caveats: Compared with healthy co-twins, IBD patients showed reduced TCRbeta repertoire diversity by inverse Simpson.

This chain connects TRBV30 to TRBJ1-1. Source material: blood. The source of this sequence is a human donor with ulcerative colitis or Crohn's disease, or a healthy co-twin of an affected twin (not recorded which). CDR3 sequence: CAWSVLGTEAFF.